This T cell receptor (beta chain) was identified in a study of T cell clonotyping in hematopoietic cell transplantation. Study-wide results and caveats: After transplant, recipient diversity fell while pathologically expanded clonotypes grew through day 180. CD4 and CD8 repertoire contributions could not be separated without sorting.

Germline loops: CDR1 SQVTM, CDR2 ANQGSEA. V dropped 6 bases and J dropped 5 bases, with 13 bases sitting between them. This CDR3 comprises 12 residues. The table lists this clone with a few counts. The antigen is undetermined. Using immunoSEQ multiplex PCR, the repertoire was profiled, and TCRdb retains in-frame clones only, with some absent. Here the sample spans roughly 5,200 clones, 19% being singletons. Sample: PBMCs, taken 180 days after allogeneic stem cell transplant. The gene calls are TRBV29-1 and TRBJ2-5; D gene uncertain. This TCR was sampled from a male patient aged 18-29 years who had an allogeneic stem cell transplant, so the T cells may come from the graft donor. Some clones in this sample may be carry-over from other donors' samples. This chain's CDR3 is CSVWLDSETQYF. CDR3 coding DNA: TGCAGCGTATGGCTCGATTCGGAGACCCAGTACTTC.